This T cell receptor beta chain was found in a study of OX40 agonist ivuxolimab in advanced cancers. After removal of 5 bases from V and 0 bases from J, the junction contained 3 bases not matched to a gene. The CDR3 loop spans 15 amino acids. Germline V gives CDR1 SGHTA, CDR2 FQGNSA. The assay was immunoSEQ multiplex PCR, and TCRdb's table has in-frame clones only and misses some. The data hold tens of thousands of clones, with around 84% observed a single time. To note about this clone: Its antigen is undetermined.

Regarding the study as a whole: The study found that CD8+ T cells averaged more expanded clones than CD4+. The antigens recognized by the expanded peripheral T cells, that is their antigen specificity, were not determined.

This receptor was identified in an adult with an advanced solid tumor such as melanoma, head and neck, liver or kidney cancer. This chain connects TRBV7-2 to TRBJ2-7; 11 bases align to TRBD2. The input for sequencing was CD4+ or CD8+ T cells sorted from blood, taken in a trial of the OX40 agonist ivuxolimab. CDR3 nucleotide sequence: TGTGCCAGCAGCGGGACTAGCGGCAGCTCCTACGAGCAGTACTTC. Residues: CASSGTSGSSYEQYF.